This T cell receptor (beta chain) stems from a study of response to subunit inactivated influenza vaccine (dated by TCRdb to 2016 to 2019). In the study overall: The study used deep quantitative T cell receptor repertoire profiling to track responses to a trivalent subunit inactivated influenza vaccine.

About this clonotype: The antigen it binds to is not known. No base-level quality is on record; no much larger clone is a single base apart.

From the cysteine through the phenylalanine, the CDR3 covers 14 amino acids. The entry retains the CDR3 DNA only, 42 bases that are in frame from base 1. The germline V gene yields SGHRS for CDR1 and YFSETQ for CDR2. V and J are trimmed by 4 bases and 1 base, and the gene matches miss 1 base of the junction. The library was produced with RT-PCR. These reads were obtained on an Illumina HiSeq 2500. TCRdb ran its own pipeline on the public reads, namely fastp trimming at Q25 and MiXCR clone calling, and kept in-frame beta chains. Rows matching on CDR3 protein sequence are summarized as one entry with the most common DNA and genes. Recorded for this sample are 450,000 to 600,000 distinct CDR3 sequences; 6% to 9% of them occurred a single time. 13% of the sample lies in the top ten. The research as a whole found: It was suggested by the authors that each seasonal influenza vaccination may recruit only a limited number of new T cells.

The sequencing here drew on PBMCs from blood, taken roughly 24 months after vaccination. This receptor was obtained from a man aged 50 to 69 who received an inactivated influenza vaccine. Donor details come from another sample of the same person, matched by shared clones. The sequence is built from TRBV5-1 and TRBJ2-3; the junction holds 9 bases that match TRBD2. The nucleotide sequence is given as TGCGCCAGCAGCGCGGGGGGGGGCACAGATACGCAGTATTTT. This encodes CASSAGGGTDTQYF.